A selection of T cell receptor beta chains follows, all from one sample in a study of blood T cell repertoires in COVID-19. Profiled with immunoSEQ multiplex PCR; TCRdb holds only in-frame clones, not every one. The sample lists fewer than 15,000 clones; around 90% were seen once. The sequenced sample consisted of peripheral blood. The receptors derive from a woman aged 55 to 70 with active COVID-19. Each CDR3 is given with its conserved first and last residue. D genes are given only for firm matches. Only some rows state a clone size, as once, few, many or a class for expanded clones.

size: NA; V: TRBV18; D: NA; J: TRBJ2-2; CDR3: CASPNTGFTNTGELFF; DNA: TGTGCCAGCCCTAACACGGGGTTTACGAACACCGGGGAGCTGTTTTTT
size: NA; V: TRBV28; D: TRBD1; J: TRBJ1-4; CDR3: CASSSTGGPNEKLFF; DNA: TGTGCCAGCAGTTCGACAGGGGGACCTAATGAAAAACTGTTTTTT
size: once; V: TRBV6-5; D: NA; J: TRBJ1-1; CDR3: CATRTGMATEAFF; DNA: TGTGCCACCCGAACAGGGATGGCGACTGAAGCTTTCTTT
size: NA; V: TRBV11-3; D: NA; J: TRBJ2-3; CDR3: CASSPRVTDTQYF; DNA: TGTGCCAGCAGCCCCAGGGTCACAGATACGCAGTATTTT
size: NA; V: TRBV3-1/TRBV3-2; D: NA; J: TRBJ1-2; CDR3: CASSQDLSTSNYGYTF; DNA: TGTGCCAGCAGCCAAGATTTGTCGACATCTAACTATGGCTACACCTTC
size: NA; V: TRBV19; D: NA; J: TRBJ1-1; CDR3: CASRAEGRYTEAFF; DNA: TGTGCCAGTAGGGCGGAGGGGCGGTACACTGAAGCTTTCTTT
size: NA; V: TRBV6-5; D: TRBD1; J: TRBJ1-2; CDR3: CASRGQGAGNYGYTF; DNA: TGTGCCAGCAGAGGACAGGGGGCGGGGAACTATGGCTACACCTTC
size: once; V: TRBV14; D: NA; J: TRBJ2-7; CDR3: CASSQALVPYEQYF; DNA: TGTGCCAGCAGCCAAGCGTTAGTACCCTACGAGCAGTACTTC
size: NA; V: TRBV7-2; D: NA; J: TRBJ1-2; CDR3: CASSLDSGGKGYGYTF; DNA: TGTGCCAGCAGCTTAGACAGCGGGGGGAAGGGTTATGGCTACACCTTC
size: NA; V: TRBV5-1; D: TRBD2; J: TRBJ2-7; CDR3: CASSPRLADPYEQYF; DNA: TGCGCCAGCAGCCCACGACTAGCGGATCCCTACGAGCAGTACTTC
size: NA; V: TRBV30; D: NA; J: TRBJ2-7; CDR3: CAWSWGRGSYEQYF; DNA: TGTGCCTGGAGCTGGGGCAGGGGCTCCTACGAGCAGTACTTC
size: once; V: TRBV6-5; D: TRBD1; J: TRBJ1-5; CDR3: CASSFLDRLDQPQHF; DNA: TGTGCCAGCAGTTTTTTGGACAGGTTAGATCAGCCCCAGCATTTT
size: NA; V: TRBV28; D: NA; J: TRBJ1-2; CDR3: CASSRRRDYGYTF; DNA: TGTGCCAGCAGTAGACGGAGGGACTATGGCTACACCTTC
size: NA; V: TRBV2; D: TRBD2; J: TRBJ2-1; CDR3: CASSEGLAGGDNEQFF; DNA: TGTGCCAGCAGCGAGGGACTAGCGGGAGGTGACAATGAGCAGTTCTTC
size: NA; V: TRBV15; D: NA; J: TRBJ2-3; CDR3: CATSRDRLFTDTQYF; DNA: TGTGCCACCAGCAGAGACAGGCTGTTCACAGATACGCAGTATTTT
size: NA; V: TRBV5-1; D: NA; J: TRBJ1-6; CDR3: CASSFGEGSSPLHF; DNA: TGCGCCAGCAGCTTCGGGGAAGGAAGTTCACCCCTCCACTTT
size: NA; V: TRBV10-3; D: NA; J: TRBJ2-7; CDR3: CAISEPGIYEQYF; DNA: TGTGCCATCAGTGAACCGGGGATCTACGAGCAGTACTTC
size: few; V: TRBV27; D: NA; J: TRBJ1-2; CDR3: CASSLQGHGYTF; DNA: TGTGCCAGCAGTCTTCAGGGTCACGGCTACACCTTC